The clone carrying this T cell receptor (beta chain) has a handful of counts. Other nucleotide sequences from this sample produce the same CDR3. The germline V gene has CDR1 MDHEN and CDR2 SYDVKM. Trimming removed 2 bases from V and 4 bases from J; junction bases left unmatched: 0. The CDR3 length is 15 residues. This PCR relied on a set of 60 Vbeta primers and 13 Jbeta primers. Original processing methods: In a later analysis, 75 million to 85 million unique TCR beta chains included roughly 11 million shared by two or more donors. Here immunoSEQ multiplex PCR was the method, and the copy in TCRdb shows in-frame clones only, minus some. V and J calls and clone size are given by that table; D and trimming were obtained from the DNA. The sample includes some 28,000 clones, about 60% of them seen just once. These data are taken from a study of cytomegalovirus exposure and HLA in healthy donors. At the level of the study: Assignment to the Caucasian-associated ancestry cluster applied to less than 85% of the approximately 380 genotyped donors.

The rearrangement links TRBV28 to TRBJ2-7; 15 nucleotides line up with TRBD2. The source of this sequence is a male donor in good health and CMV-seropositive. The sample consisted of PBMCs. DNA for the CDR3: TGTGCCAGCAGTTTAGGACTAGCGGGAGGGTACGAGCAGTACTTC. It is translated as CASSLGLAGGYEQYF. Looking up the rest from reference TRBV28 and TRBJ2-7 gives the full variable domain: DVKVTQSSRYLVKRTGEKVFLECVQDMDHENMFWYRQDPGLGLRLIYFSYDVKMKEKGDIPEGYSVSREKKERFSLILESASTNQTSMYLCASSLGLAGGYEQYFGPGTRLTVT.